Presented here are 4 T cell receptor beta chains from one specimen sequenced in a study of T cells in Graves' hyperthyroidism and ophthalmopathy. What was amplified from RNA transcripts were TCR beta CDR3 regions. The primer set for the first-round RT-PCR of the TCR CDR3 was HTBI. From the multiplex PCR reads, TCRdb called clonotypes with MiXCR, one entry per CDR3 protein. The data contain hundreds of thousands of distinct CDR3 sequences, 30% to 40% of them seen just once; the ten biggest clones take up more than 25%. The sequenced sample consisted of blood. Receptors were obtained from a woman in her thirties or forties with Graves' hyperthyroidism.

The chain joins TRBV12-3 or TRBV12-4 to TRBJ1-1; 8 nucleotides agree with TRBD1. This CDR3 is built from 15 residues. The junction had 7 bases not matched to a gene; V was cut back by 4 bases and J by 3 bases. The chain's CDR3 is CASSSSTGADTEAFF. The CDR3 nucleotides are TGTGCCAGCAGTTCCTCGACAGGGGCGGACACTGAAGCTTTCTTT.

The chain joins TRBV10-3 to TRBJ2-5, with TRBD2 matching over 14 bases. The CDR3 extends over 16 amino acids. Losses at the gene ends were 3 bases for V and 5 bases for J; bases not matched to a gene: 5. Germline CDR1 reads ENHRY; CDR2 reads SYGVKD. CDR3 sequence: CAISERTSGGRETQYF. DNA of the CDR3: TGTGCCATCAGTGAACGGACTAGCGGGGGGCGTGAGACCCAGTACTTC.

The gene calls are TRBV12-3 or TRBV12-4 and TRBJ1-1; D is unclear. Trimming stripped 6 bases from V and 0 bases from J, with 8 bases between. The CDR3 contains 13 residues. As DNA, the CDR3 is TGTGCCAGCAGGCACCCTATGAACACTGAAGCTTTCTTT. It yields the protein CASRHPMNTEAFF.

V gene TRBV9 combines with J gene TRBJ1-6; 8 positions agree with TRBD1. V dropped 0 bases and J dropped 9; count of bases not matched to a gene: 5. CDR3 length: 15 residues. From germline, CDR1 is SGDLS and CDR2 YYNGEE. In DNA form, the CDR3 reads TGTGCCAGCAGCGTAGAGGCAGGGGGCAGTTCACCCCTCCACTTT. It encodes CASSVEAGGSSPLHF.